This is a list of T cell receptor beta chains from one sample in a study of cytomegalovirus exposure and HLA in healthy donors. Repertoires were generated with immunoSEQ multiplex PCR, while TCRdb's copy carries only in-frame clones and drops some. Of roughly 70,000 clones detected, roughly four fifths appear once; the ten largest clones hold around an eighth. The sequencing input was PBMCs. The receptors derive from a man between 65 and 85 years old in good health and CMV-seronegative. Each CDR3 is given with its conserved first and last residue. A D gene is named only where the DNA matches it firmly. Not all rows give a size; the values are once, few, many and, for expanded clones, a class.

cdr3_aa: CASSLTGGREAFF; cdr3_nt: TGTGCCAGTAGTTTGACGGGAGGACGAGAAGCTTTCTTT; clone_size: -; v_call: TRBV19; j_call: TRBJ1-1; d_call: -
cdr3_aa: CASSPDGGGLYGYTF; cdr3_nt: TGCGCCAGCAGCCCCGATGGGGGAGGATTGTATGGCTACACCTTC; clone_size: -; v_call: TRBV5-1; j_call: TRBJ1-2; d_call: -
cdr3_aa: CASSYGQLSSGANVLTF; cdr3_nt: TGTGCCAGCAGCTATGGACAGCTAAGCTCTGGGGCCAACGTCCTGACTTTC; clone_size: -; v_call: TRBV7-6; j_call: TRBJ2-6; d_call: -
cdr3_aa: CASSNTGGAETQYF; cdr3_nt: TGTGCCAGTAGCAACACAGGGGGCGCAGAGACCCAGTACTTC; clone_size: once; v_call: TRBV19; j_call: TRBJ2-5; d_call: TRBD1
cdr3_aa: CASSLRPGYEQFF; cdr3_nt: TGTGCCAGCAGCTTGCGCCCGGGGTATGAGCAGTTCTTC; clone_size: -; v_call: TRBV11-2; j_call: TRBJ2-1; d_call: -
cdr3_aa: CASSPGTGNYGNQPQHF; cdr3_nt: TGCGCCAGCAGCCCTGGGACAGGGAATTACGGCAATCAGCCCCAGCATTTT; clone_size: -; v_call: TRBV4-3; j_call: TRBJ1-5; d_call: TRBD1
cdr3_aa: CASSPEVYGYTF; cdr3_nt: TGTGCCAGCAGCCCCGAGGTTTATGGCTACACCTTC; clone_size: few; v_call: TRBV28; j_call: TRBJ1-2; d_call: -
cdr3_aa: CASGETSGRVYGTDTQYF; cdr3_nt: TGCGCCAGCGGCGAGACTAGCGGGAGGGTCTATGGCACAGATACGCAGTATTTT; clone_size: -; v_call: TRBV5-1; j_call: TRBJ2-3; d_call: TRBD2
cdr3_aa: CASSDRDSRETQYF; cdr3_nt: TGTGCCAGCAGCGACCGGGACAGCCGGGAGACCCAGTACTTC; clone_size: -; v_call: TRBV9; j_call: TRBJ2-5; d_call: TRBD1
cdr3_aa: CAWRGTAYNSPLHF; cdr3_nt: TGTGCCTGGAGGGGGACAGCTTATAATTCACCCCTCCACTTT; clone_size: -; v_call: TRBV30; j_call: TRBJ1-6; d_call: TRBD1
cdr3_aa: CASTLGQPSTDTQYF; cdr3_nt: TGCGCCAGCACCCTGGGGCAGCCTAGCACAGATACGCAGTATTTT; clone_size: -; v_call: TRBV5-1; j_call: TRBJ2-3; d_call: -
cdr3_aa: CASSLTGNTEAFF; cdr3_nt: TGTGCCAGCAGTCTCACAGGAAACACTGAAGCTTTCTTT; clone_size: few; v_call: TRBV6-4; j_call: TRBJ1-1; d_call: -
cdr3_aa: CAIRTGGAPTGELFF; cdr3_nt: TGTGCCATCAGAACAGGGGGTGCCCCCACCGGGGAGCTGTTTTTT; clone_size: -; v_call: TRBV2; j_call: TRBJ2-2; d_call: TRBD1
cdr3_aa: CAWGLQETQYF; cdr3_nt: TGTGCCTGGGGGCTCCAAGAGACCCAGTACTTC; clone_size: -; v_call: TRBV30; j_call: TRBJ2-5; d_call: -
cdr3_aa: CASRANRPNEKLFF; cdr3_nt: TGTGCCAGCAGAGCAAACCGCCCTAATGAAAAACTGTTTTTT; clone_size: -; v_call: TRBV2; j_call: TRBJ1-4; d_call: -
cdr3_aa: CASSLDGRKLFF; cdr3_nt: TGCGCCAGCAGCTTGGATGGGAGAAAACTGTTTTTT; clone_size: -; v_call: TRBV5-1; j_call: TRBJ1-4; d_call: -
cdr3_aa: CASSPWTGVNTEAFF; cdr3_nt: TGTGCCAGCAGCCCCTGGACAGGGGTAAACACTGAAGCTTTCTTT; clone_size: -; v_call: TRBV7-2; j_call: TRBJ1-1; d_call: TRBD1
cdr3_aa: CASRPSGSRSYEQYF; cdr3_nt: TGTGCCAGCAGACCTAGCGGGAGTCGGTCCTACGAGCAGTACTTC; clone_size: -; v_call: TRBV7-2; j_call: TRBJ2-7; d_call: TRBD2
cdr3_aa: CAWSGTDDQPQHF; cdr3_nt: TGTGCCTGGAGTGGGACTGACGATCAGCCCCAGCATTTT; clone_size: -; v_call: TRBV30; j_call: TRBJ1-5; d_call: -
cdr3_aa: CASSPQQAHFYGYTF; cdr3_nt: TGTGCCAGCAGCCCCCAGCAGGCTCATTTCTATGGCTACACCTTC; clone_size: -; v_call: TRBV7-9; j_call: TRBJ1-2; d_call: -
cdr3_aa: CASSDQGGTEAFF; cdr3_nt: TGTGCCAGCAGTGACCAGGGGGGAACTGAAGCTTTCTTT; clone_size: -; v_call: TRBV6-4; j_call: TRBJ1-1; d_call: TRBD1